This T cell receptor beta chain was observed in a study of cytomegalovirus exposure and HLA in healthy donors listed by TCRdb under 2017. Looking at the study overall: According to an earlier analysis of several hundred of the donors, about 179 million T cells yielded roughly 100 million unique TCR beta sequences and approximately 280 Gb of sequence data. Class I and class II HLA loci were covered by the typing at four-digit resolution. Among the roughly 410 genotyped donors, around 81% belonged to the genetic ancestry cluster associated with self-reported Caucasian donors. Because of strong linkage in the cohort, roughly five DR-DQ haplotypes were treated as single units for association and clustering. The number of typed donors differed by locus: about 629-640 for A, B, C, DRB1 and DQB1; 522 for DQA1; over 600 for DPA1; and 400 to 480 for DPB1. The aim of the study was to test whether cataloging public T cell receptors could identify signatures of past pathogen exposure. Using immunosequencing, the study profiled T cell repertoires from fewer than 850 subjects and related those repertoires to cytomegalovirus serostatus. An earlier analysis of roughly 580 of the donors used high-throughput TCR beta sequencing to judge whether each TCR beta V gene segment behaved as functional or pseudogenic. Rather than drawing on any new phenotypic data, the later analysis identified candidate immune exposures from TCR beta sequences and the way those sequences occurred across donors. Every discovery cohort repertoire had been produced on one sequencing platform. Genome-wide SNP genotypes for about 60% of the roughly 700 donors were used in a later genetic analysis, which treated that subset as a discovery cohort. Alongside the repertoire data, information on donor age, sex, ethnicity and CMV serostatus was compiled. Among almost 400 genotyped donors of the cohort, an average of about 240,000 unique TCR beta nucleotide sequences were sequenced per donor, around 20% of them non-productive. To study patterns of TCR occurrence, a later analysis re-analyzed previously published TCR beta repertoires from hundreds of donors and added high-resolution HLA genotyping. High-throughput TCR immunosequencing, statistical association of individual TCRs with disease status, and machine learning were combined to predict cytomegalovirus infection status. Besides the first cohort of 666 subjects, a separate validation cohort made up of roughly 120 different subjects was used. Approximately 300 gigabases of sequencing data and 91 million or so unique TCR sequences made up an early release that covered some 640 HLA-typed donors.

V is pared back by 5 bases and J by 4 bases, with 11 bases lying between the germline termini. The CDR3 starts with the cysteine, ends with the phenylalanine, and has 13 residues. Here the CDR3 DNA is all that survives: 39 bases in frame from base 1. The germline V gene (reference sequence) supplies CDR1 MNHEY and CDR2 SMNVEV. Receptor amplification or capture employed the immunoSEQ multiplex PCR assay. A mixture of 60 forward primers for TCR Vbeta segments and 13 reverse primers for TCR Jbeta segments was used in the multiplex PCR. Amplification of the CDR3 region of rearranged TCR beta genes was performed with a multiplex PCR assay on genomic DNA. The Illumina HiSeq System was used to sequence the amplified TCR beta libraries as 87-base-pair reads. In the original analysis: In a later analysis, tens of millions of unique TCR beta chains were counted across the 666 repertoires, and around 10 million of these chains were shared by at least two donors. Raw reads were error-corrected and collapsed into unique sequences by a nearest-neighbor algorithm in which closely related sequences were merged to remove PCR and sequencing errors. CDR3 sequences were aligned to IMGT reference sequences to assign V, D and J gene segments. Each retained sequence needed at least a six-nucleotide match to both a V gene segment and a J gene segment. Rearrangements were called productive when the CDR3 lacked stop codons and stayed in frame with V and J; all others were non-productive. Following IMGT convention, CDR3 was defined as the stretch from the second conserved V-encoded cysteine up to the conserved J-encoded phenylalanine. The earlier analysis of some 540 of the donors excluded any sequence lacking an unambiguous match to a single V gene segment. In an earlier analysis of a few hundred of the donors, V segments were called functional above 56.7% productive rearrangements and were called segregating when the between-donor standard deviation exceeded 5%. A statistical classification framework was built to diagnose cytomegalovirus status from the catalog of TCR beta chain sequences. A later analysis assigned V and J genes by comparing TCR nucleotide sequences with IMGT/GENE-DB human TR gene sequences. A later analysis assigned CDR3 sequences and most-parsimonious VDJ recombination scenarios with the TCRdist pipeline. A later analysis defined each TCR beta chain by its CDR3 amino acid sequence plus V-gene family, and excluded reads lacking a unique V-gene family. A later analysis removed 500 to 600 highly shared, low-generation-probability nucleotide sequences to deal with suspected cross-contamination and a sequencing artifact. For each public chain, a later analysis derived a clonal expansion index from normalized ranks of inferred template counts within each repertoire. Generation probabilities in a later analysis came from a VDJ recombination model fitted to out-of-frame rearrangements, and those results were checked against IGoR. Hypergeometric tests were used in a later analysis to score TCR-TCR, TCR-HLA and TCR-CMV co-occurrence, with a repertoire-size bias correction applied to the TCR pairs. To estimate false discovery rates, a later analysis permuted the HLA or CMV assignments 20 times. A later analysis grouped co-occurring TCRs with DBSCAN, adding TCRdist sequence similarity when clustering within HLA-allele-positive subsets. For co-occurrence clustering, repertoires with fewer than 30,000 or more than 120,000 public chains were excluded, along with roughly 5 repertoires with anomalous nucleotide sharing. In TCRdb, the immuneACCESS table is reduced to in-frame sequences with V and J assigned. These tables do not hold every clone; where another copy was compared, an unresolved V gene accounts for under half, and the others remain unexplained. V and J calls and clone size are copied from that table; D and trimming were computed from the DNA. This sample comprises about 130,000 clones, about 81% of them detected only once. 0.95% to 1.4% of the sample comes from the top ten.

The cohort was made up of around 720 healthy bone marrow donors. All cohort members were sampled while nominally healthy, although unrecorded immune exposures were likely present. The donor tested CMV seronegative, placing the donor among the 350 to 400 seronegative members of the cohort. A peripheral blood sample was provided by each donor, and peripheral blood mononuclear cells were used for TCR beta sequencing. The Qiagen DNeasy Blood Extraction Kit was used to extract genomic DNA from the blood cell samples. Overall study outcomes, separate from this receptor: The only immune exposure information available for the cohort was CMV serostatus. A later analysis found that most CMV-associated TCR beta chains appeared HLA-restricted, with HLA associations seemingly driven largely by CMV exposure. Sequencing depth was assumed to be roughly uniform across donors in the presence/absence analyses, though that assumption may not hold. Broadly in line with IMGT annotations, most TCR beta V segments showed up in productive rearrangements about 87% or about 30% of the time in an earlier analysis of approximately 640 of the donors. In the study, some 160 TCR beta chains were listed as associated with cytomegalovirus. This cohort had only TCR beta chains sequenced, and the lack of alpha or paired-chain data limited which features could be detected. The classifier was reported to diagnose cytomegalovirus status with high specificity and sensitivity in both the original and validation cohorts. A later analysis found that TCR association rates varied across HLA loci, with DRB1 alleles showing the most associated TCRs and HLA-C alleles the fewest. According to a later genetic analysis, donors in an Asian-associated ancestry cluster had fewer N-insertions in productive TCRs than the approximately 630-donor mean. Because counts were too low, seventeen rarely observed V segments, including chromosome 9 orphons, were excluded from the earlier analysis of 587 of the donors. A group of highly shared sequence variants was considered likely to be a technical artifact of the sequencing pipeline. The 87-base-pair reads could not distinguish some IMGT-functional V segments, including TRBV6-2 and TRBV6-3, so those segments were excluded. V-gene and J-gene trimming of TCR beta chains was associated with a missense DCLRE1C variant in a later genetic analysis, and the association was replicated in an independent cohort. Across donors, most TCR sequences were observed very rarely, whereas some public TCRs were present in many individuals. Linkage disequilibrium might explain the correlated functional status among segregating V segments, but an unknown experimental factor could not be ruled out. In a later analysis, HLA-associated TCR beta chains showed more clonal expansion and lower generation probabilities than non-associated chains that were equally common. Because some donors lacked HLA typing at each locus, the association tests relied only on the typed subset. A further reported finding was that TCR beta sequences accurately predicted the HLA-A and HLA-B alleles for most subjects in the first cohort. A later analysis associated around 16,000 TCR beta sequences with specific HLA alleles at a false discovery rate of 0.05. The authors suggested that the approach could potentially be generalized to other disease states and immunological phenotypes. In vitro tests confirmed that a few of the cytomegalovirus-associated TCR beta chains recognize cytomegalovirus antigens. When HLA alleles, especially DR and DQ, strongly co-occurred, TCR associations were difficult to assign to individual alleles. Several of the top co-occurrence clusters appeared to be linked to parvovirus B19, influenza, CMV and Epstein-Barr virus, according to a later analysis.

As concerns this clone: The specificity of this receptor is unknown. Qualities for individual bases were not recorded, and no much larger clone is one base off.

The receptor was isolated from a woman in her thirties in good health and CMV-seronegative. The chain couples TRBV27 to TRBJ2-5; matching of 5 bases hints at TRBD1 as the D gene. Sequenced: PBMCs. The CDR3 corresponds to CASSARVRETQYF. The DNA sequence follows: TGTGCCAGCAGTGCCAGGGTAAGAGAGACCCAGTACTTC.